The rows below give T cell receptor beta chains drawn from one sample of a study of cytomegalovirus exposure and HLA in healthy donors. TCRdb's table, derived via immunoSEQ multiplex PCR, lists solely in-frame clones and lacks some. Of 200,000 or so clones in the sample, approximately 78% were seen once. Specimen: PBMCs. The receptors here all came from a woman in her forties or fifties in good health and CMV-seropositive. Both conserved end residues are part of each CDR3. D genes are given only for firm matches. Size values are once, few and many counts, or a class for expanded clones, and some rows have none.

j_call v_call clone_size d_call cdr3_aa cdr3_nt
TRBJ2-1 TRBV7-9 few NA CASSFPRTAYNEQFF TGTGCCAGCAGCTTCCCGAGGACAGCATACAATGAGCAGTTCTTC
TRBJ2-7 TRBV27 NA TRBD2 CASRTSGSNEQYF TGTGCCAGCCGGACTAGCGGGAGCAACGAGCAGTACTTC
TRBJ2-1 TRBV28 NA TRBD2 CASGGTSGRYEQFF TGTGCCAGCGGGGGGACTAGCGGGAGGTACGAGCAGTTCTTC
TRBJ2-2 TRBV5-5 NA NA CASSLRQGGAGELFF TGTGCCAGCAGCTTGAGGCAGGGGGGAGCCGGGGAGCTGTTTTTT
TRBJ2-1 TRBV16 NA NA CASSEDQRDEQFF TGTGCCAGCAGCGAAGACCAGAGGGATGAGCAGTTCTTC
TRBJ2-2 TRBV2 NA TRBD2 CASSEEIRGGTGELFF TGTGCCAGCAGTGAGGAGATACGGGGGGGTACCGGGGAGCTGTTTTTT
TRBJ1-2 TRBV6-1 few NA CASSPDRKNGYTF TGTGCCAGCAGCCCAGACAGGAAAAATGGCTACACCTTC
TRBJ2-3 TRBV5-4 NA TRBD1 CASSGQGAGTDTQYF TGTGCCAGCAGCGGGCAGGGGGCCGGCACAGATACGCAGTATTTT
TRBJ1-2 TRBV10-3 NA TRBD1 CAISGGDYGYTF TGTGCCATCTCAGGGGGCGACTATGGCTACACCTTC
TRBJ2-7 TRBV28 NA TRBD2 CASSFGLAGGRDEQYF TGTGCCAGCAGTTTTGGACTAGCGGGGGGCCGGGACGAGCAGTACTTC
TRBJ2-7 TRBV18 once NA CASSPSELGREQYF TGTGCCAGCTCACCGTCGGAGTTGGGGAGGGAGCAGTACTTC
TRBJ2-5 TRBV11-2 few TRBD2 CASSRSGGGKTQYF TGTGCCAGCAGTCGTAGCGGGGGGGGGAAGACCCAGTACTTC
TRBJ2-1 TRBV10-3 NA TRBD2 CATGLSGTSGYNEQFF TGTGCCACGGGACTGTCCGGGACTAGCGGGTACAATGAGCAGTTCTTC
TRBJ2-7 TRBV10-2 NA TRBD1 CASSEPPGTGALYEQYF TGCGCCAGCAGTGAGCCGCCCGGGACAGGGGCTTTGTACGAGCAGTACTTC
TRBJ2-1 TRBV5-1 once NA CASSFQPTGSSYNEQFF TGCGCCAGCAGCTTCCAACCTACAGGGAGCTCCTACAATGAGCAGTTCTTC
TRBJ1-1 TRBV4-1 NA TRBD1 CASSLGQGRVTEAFF TGCGCCAGCAGCCTGGGACAGGGGCGGGTCACTGAAGCTTTCTTT
TRBJ1-4 TRBV5-4 NA NA CASSLLNGSRGFEKLFF TGTGCCAGCAGCCTCCTTAATGGGTCCAGGGGATTCGAAAAACTGTTTTTT
TRBJ2-7 TRBV6-4 NA NA CASSEVSGYEQYF TGTGCCAGCAGTGAAGTTAGCGGCTACGAGCAGTACTTC
TRBJ1-5 TRBV7-2 NA NA CASSRTFSNQPQHF TGTGCCAGCAGCCGGACATTCAGCAATCAGCCCCAGCATTTT
TRBJ2-6 TRBV2 NA NA CASSRQFSGANVLTF TGTGCCAGCAGTAGACAGTTCTCTGGGGCCAACGTCCTGACTTTC
TRBJ1-2 TRBV4-2 NA NA CASSQEKAGANYGYTF TGTGCCAGCAGCCAAGAGAAAGCAGGGGCTAACTATGGCTACACCTTC
TRBJ2-7 TRBV6-5 NA NA CAIPLRGAQFEQYF TGTGCCATCCCTCTACGGGGGGCGCAGTTCGAGCAGTACTTC
TRBJ2-3 TRBV6-1 NA TRBD1 CASSAGQGATDTQYF TGTGCCAGCAGCGCGGGACAGGGGGCAACAGATACGCAGTATTTT
TRBJ1-1 TRBV7-6 NA NA CASSSMGGSTEAFF TGTGCCAGCAGCTCCATGGGGGGGAGCACTGAAGCTTTCTTT
TRBJ2-7 TRBV6-5 NA NA CASSSPGDVYEQYF TGTGCCAGCAGTTCCCCAGGGGACGTCTACGAGCAGTACTTC
TRBJ1-3 TRBV9 NA NA CASSVGSGIGNTIYF TGTGCCAGCAGCGTAGGATCAGGGATTGGAAACACCATATATTTT
TRBJ1-5 TRBV2 NA NA CASSGGGSYQPQHF TGTGCCAGCAGTGGGGGGGGGTCGTATCAGCCCCAGCATTTT